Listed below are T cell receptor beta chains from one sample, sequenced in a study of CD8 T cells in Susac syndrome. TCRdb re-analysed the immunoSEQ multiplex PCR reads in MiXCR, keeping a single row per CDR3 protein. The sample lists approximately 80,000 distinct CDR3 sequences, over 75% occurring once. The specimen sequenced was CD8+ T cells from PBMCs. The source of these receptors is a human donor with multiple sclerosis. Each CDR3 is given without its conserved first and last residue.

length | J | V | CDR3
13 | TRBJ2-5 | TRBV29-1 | SAMVFRPPKETQY
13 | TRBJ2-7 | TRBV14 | ASSPVTGSTYEQY
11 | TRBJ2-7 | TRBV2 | ATTSGQPYEQY
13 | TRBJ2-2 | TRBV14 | ASSARTRTPGELF
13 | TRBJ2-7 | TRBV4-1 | ASSQDTAGDYEQY
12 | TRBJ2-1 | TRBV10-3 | AISEYGRYNEQF
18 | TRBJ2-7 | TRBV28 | ASSSPHLTGTSGGDYEQY
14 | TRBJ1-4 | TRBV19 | ASTTGQTATNEKLF
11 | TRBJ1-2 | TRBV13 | ASSLGGGTGYT
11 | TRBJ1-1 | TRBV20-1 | SARPWGDTEAF
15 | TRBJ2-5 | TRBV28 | ASSLSGGASPQETQY
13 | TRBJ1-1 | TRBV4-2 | ASSQEGGLNTEAF
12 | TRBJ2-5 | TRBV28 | ASSWDSLGETQY
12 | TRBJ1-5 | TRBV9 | ASSVGGADQPQH
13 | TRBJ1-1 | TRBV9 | ASSARDSLNTEAF
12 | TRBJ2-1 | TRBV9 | ASSVGAGENEQF
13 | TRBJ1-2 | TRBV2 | ASRTRDIPNYGYT
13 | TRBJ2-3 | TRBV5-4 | ASSSSGGSADTQY
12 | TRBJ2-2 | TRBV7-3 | ASSLGDNTGELF
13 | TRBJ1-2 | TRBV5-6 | ASSLWRGPGYGYT
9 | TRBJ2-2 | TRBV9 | ASSSAGELF
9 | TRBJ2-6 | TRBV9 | ASRGANVLT
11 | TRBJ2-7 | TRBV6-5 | ASSYAATYEQY
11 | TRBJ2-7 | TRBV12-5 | ASGFGTAYEQY
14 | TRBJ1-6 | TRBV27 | ASSLYDARAGSPLH
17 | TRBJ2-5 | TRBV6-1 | ASRGLGTGSVGLGETQY
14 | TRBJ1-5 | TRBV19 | ASSRGDRVVSQPQH
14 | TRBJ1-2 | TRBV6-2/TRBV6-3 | ASSYSILSGDYGYT
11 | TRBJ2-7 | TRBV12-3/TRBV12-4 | ASSLAQSYEQY
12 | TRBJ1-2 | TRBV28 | ASSLSVLDYGYT
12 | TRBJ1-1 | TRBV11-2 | ASSLDQWITEAF
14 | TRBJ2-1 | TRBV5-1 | ASSFSLAGSYNEQF
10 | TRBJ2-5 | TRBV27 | ASSPGGKTQY
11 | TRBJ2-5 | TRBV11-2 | ASSFEAGTTQY
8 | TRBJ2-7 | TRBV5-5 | ASRGVEQY
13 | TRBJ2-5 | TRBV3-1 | ASSRLTRGEETQY
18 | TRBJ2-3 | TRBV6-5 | ASSYSKFGTSGGRTDTQY
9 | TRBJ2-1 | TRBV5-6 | ASSLANEQF
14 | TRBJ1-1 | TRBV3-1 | ASRKLAEGRTTEAF
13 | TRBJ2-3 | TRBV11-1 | ASKTTGGSTDTQY
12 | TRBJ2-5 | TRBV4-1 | ASSQVLRRGTQY
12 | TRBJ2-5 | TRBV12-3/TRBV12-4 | ASSLRDYQETQY
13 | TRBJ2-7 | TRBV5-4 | ASSSGTGDYYEQY
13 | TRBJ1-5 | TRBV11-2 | ASSLDRFSNQPQH
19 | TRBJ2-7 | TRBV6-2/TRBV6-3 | ASSYPSVADGIPGRGYEQY
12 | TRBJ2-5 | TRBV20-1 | SARDLTGEETQY
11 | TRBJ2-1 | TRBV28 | ASSVKSWNEQF
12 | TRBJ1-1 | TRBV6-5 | ASSMGTMNTEAF
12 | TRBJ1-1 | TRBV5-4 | ASSPTGMNTEAF